These T cell receptor beta chains were read from a single sample in a study of identical twins. TCRdb analysed the 5' RACE reads with MiXCR anew, one entry per CDR3 protein. The sample carries approximately 590,000 distinct CDR3 sequences, around a tenth recorded once. This sample also belongs to another study, concerning yellow fever vaccine responses in identical twins.

Source material: PBMCs. These receptors were taken from a woman between 18 and 29 years old in good health. Both conserved end residues are part of each CDR3. Each record gives: CDR3 length, J gene, V gene, D gene, CDR3 protein. A D gene is named only where the DNA matches it firmly.

17,TRBJ2-7,TRBV7-2,TRBD2,CASSLAGVSGVTYEQYF
15,TRBJ2-3,TRBV6-4,TRBD2,CASSSSGSNTDTQYF
15,TRBJ2-7,TRBV6-2/TRBV6-3,TRBD2,CASSYPSGSDYEQYF
17,TRBJ2-1,TRBV15,NA,CATSRDSFETFYNEQFF
14,TRBJ2-7,TRBV6-1,NA,CASSPGGGAYEQYF
16,TRBJ2-1,TRBV6-2/TRBV6-3,NA,CASSFHRDPSYNEQFF
13,TRBJ1-1,TRBV6-1,TRBD1,CAGQGQGNTEAFF
18,TRBJ2-1,TRBV18,TRBD1,CASSPLTGTASPYNEQFF
14,TRBJ2-7,TRBV30,NA,CAWSGELGYYEQYF
20,TRBJ2-1,TRBV12-3/TRBV12-4,NA,CASSSNSLQISGSSYNEQFF
14,TRBJ2-7,TRBV5-5,NA,CASSSGPRGTEQYF
15,TRBJ2-7,TRBV29-1,NA,CSVGAGLRSIHEQYF
14,TRBJ2-1,TRBV5-5,NA,CASSLTALYNEQFF
16,TRBJ2-7,TRBV7-9,NA,CASSLVRLNAGIEQYF
13,TRBJ2-7,TRBV20-1,TRBD2,CSAAGTSSYEQYF
14,TRBJ2-7,TRBV9,TRBD1,CASSVGTGFGEQYF
17,TRBJ2-3,TRBV10-3,NA,CAISAEGGLGSTDTQYF
13,TRBJ1-2,TRBV24-1,NA,CATSDARGYGYTF
17,TRBJ2-1,TRBV24-1,NA,CATSDNQGLRAYNEQFF
14,TRBJ1-5,TRBV20-1,NA,CSASQWDTNQPQHF
14,TRBJ2-7,TRBV18,NA,CASSQGPVVYEQYF
13,TRBJ2-7,TRBV7-8,NA,CASSFPASYEQYF
16,TRBJ2-1,TRBV27,NA,CASSLSRGPMGGEQFF
16,TRBJ2-3,TRBV7-2,TRBD2,CASSPRTSHLSDTQYF
16,TRBJ2-1,TRBV7-2,NA,CASSLAGVGPYNEQFF
16,TRBJ2-1,TRBV12-3/TRBV12-4,TRBD1,CASNRPGTGGINEQFF
13,TRBJ1-1,TRBV7-2,NA,CASSSKWSTEAFF
16,TRBJ2-7,TRBV11-2,TRBD1,CASGLDLGTGEYEQYF
15,TRBJ2-5,TRBV3-1,NA,CASIPSGSPQETQYF
19,TRBJ2-6,TRBV12-3/TRBV12-4,TRBD1,CASSPRREDRGSGANVLTF
15,TRBJ1-5,TRBV12-3/TRBV12-4,NA,CASSPQWTSNQPQHF
15,TRBJ2-3,TRBV6-2/TRBV6-3,TRBD2,CASRPSGRGADTQYF
15,TRBJ1-1,TRBV6-2/TRBV6-3,NA,CASRPRQSMNTEAFF
13,TRBJ2-7,TRBV2,NA,CASSGVGDYEQYF
11,TRBJ2-2,TRBV12-5,NA,CASGEIGELFF
15,TRBJ2-2,TRBV12-3/TRBV12-4,NA,CASSLMQGGTGELFF
13,TRBJ2-5,TRBV27,NA,CASISEDRETQYF
14,TRBJ2-7,TRBV7-2,TRBD2,CASSSAAGPYEQYF
15,TRBJ2-5,TRBV7-7,NA,CASSPGQQIRETQYF
10,TRBJ2-1,TRBV12-3/TRBV12-4,NA,CASGTSRQFF
16,TRBJ2-3,TRBV25-1,TRBD2,CASSEIAGGLRGTQYF
13,TRBJ1-1,TRBV3-1,NA,CASSQGQGWFAFF
12,TRBJ1-1,TRBV6-5,NA,CASRTVNTEAFF
16,TRBJ2-5,TRBV6-1,TRBD2,CASRGLAGVSRRDQYF
14,TRBJ2-7,TRBV11-2,NA,CASSLGLEGYEQYF
16,TRBJ1-6,TRBV15,NA,CATSRDSSRTNSPLHF
20,TRBJ2-3,TRBV6-2/TRBV6-3,NA,CASSYFSGRSRQTGTDTQYF
17,TRBJ2-7,TRBV27,TRBD2,CASSLQEPGLASYEQYF
14,TRBJ1-6,TRBV2,NA,CASRSGGKSSPLHF
13,TRBJ2-2,TRBV7-9,NA,CASSVAAGGELFF
17,TRBJ2-7,TRBV4-3,NA,CASSQSGSLVGSFEQYF
11,TRBJ2-3,TRBV29-1,NA,CSVLVTDTQYF
16,TRBJ2-1,TRBV7-9,NA,CASSLGRVGRSDEQFF